Described below is a single TCR beta chain sequence and its context. Its antigen is still unknown. The sample comes from a study of T cell responses to AZD1222 COVID-19 vaccine. The CDR3 is made up of 16 amino acids. In germline, CDR1 is SGHRS, CDR2 YFSETQ. V lost 0 bases to trimming and J lost 3 bases, with 14 bases between them. General study points: Vaccine-associated CD4 TCRs ranged over spike, dominating at 160-218 and 743-854. Repertoire sampling occurred only after the peak T cell response. Only a handful of individuals given AZD1222 were seropositive at baseline.

TCRdb keeps only in-frame clones here, not all; method: immunoSEQ multiplex PCR. Of approximately 190,000 clones listed, approximately 90% were seen once; the top ten hold nearly 1%. The input for sequencing was peripheral blood, taken on day 0 of AZD1222 vaccination. The V call is TRBV5-1, the J call TRBJ2-3; maybe TRBD2 (6 bases). This sequence originates from an adult in good health. CDR3 residues: CASSLADGSWTDTQYF. CDR3 coding DNA: TGCGCCAGCAGCTTGGCCGACGGGAGCTGGACAGATACGCAGTATTTT.